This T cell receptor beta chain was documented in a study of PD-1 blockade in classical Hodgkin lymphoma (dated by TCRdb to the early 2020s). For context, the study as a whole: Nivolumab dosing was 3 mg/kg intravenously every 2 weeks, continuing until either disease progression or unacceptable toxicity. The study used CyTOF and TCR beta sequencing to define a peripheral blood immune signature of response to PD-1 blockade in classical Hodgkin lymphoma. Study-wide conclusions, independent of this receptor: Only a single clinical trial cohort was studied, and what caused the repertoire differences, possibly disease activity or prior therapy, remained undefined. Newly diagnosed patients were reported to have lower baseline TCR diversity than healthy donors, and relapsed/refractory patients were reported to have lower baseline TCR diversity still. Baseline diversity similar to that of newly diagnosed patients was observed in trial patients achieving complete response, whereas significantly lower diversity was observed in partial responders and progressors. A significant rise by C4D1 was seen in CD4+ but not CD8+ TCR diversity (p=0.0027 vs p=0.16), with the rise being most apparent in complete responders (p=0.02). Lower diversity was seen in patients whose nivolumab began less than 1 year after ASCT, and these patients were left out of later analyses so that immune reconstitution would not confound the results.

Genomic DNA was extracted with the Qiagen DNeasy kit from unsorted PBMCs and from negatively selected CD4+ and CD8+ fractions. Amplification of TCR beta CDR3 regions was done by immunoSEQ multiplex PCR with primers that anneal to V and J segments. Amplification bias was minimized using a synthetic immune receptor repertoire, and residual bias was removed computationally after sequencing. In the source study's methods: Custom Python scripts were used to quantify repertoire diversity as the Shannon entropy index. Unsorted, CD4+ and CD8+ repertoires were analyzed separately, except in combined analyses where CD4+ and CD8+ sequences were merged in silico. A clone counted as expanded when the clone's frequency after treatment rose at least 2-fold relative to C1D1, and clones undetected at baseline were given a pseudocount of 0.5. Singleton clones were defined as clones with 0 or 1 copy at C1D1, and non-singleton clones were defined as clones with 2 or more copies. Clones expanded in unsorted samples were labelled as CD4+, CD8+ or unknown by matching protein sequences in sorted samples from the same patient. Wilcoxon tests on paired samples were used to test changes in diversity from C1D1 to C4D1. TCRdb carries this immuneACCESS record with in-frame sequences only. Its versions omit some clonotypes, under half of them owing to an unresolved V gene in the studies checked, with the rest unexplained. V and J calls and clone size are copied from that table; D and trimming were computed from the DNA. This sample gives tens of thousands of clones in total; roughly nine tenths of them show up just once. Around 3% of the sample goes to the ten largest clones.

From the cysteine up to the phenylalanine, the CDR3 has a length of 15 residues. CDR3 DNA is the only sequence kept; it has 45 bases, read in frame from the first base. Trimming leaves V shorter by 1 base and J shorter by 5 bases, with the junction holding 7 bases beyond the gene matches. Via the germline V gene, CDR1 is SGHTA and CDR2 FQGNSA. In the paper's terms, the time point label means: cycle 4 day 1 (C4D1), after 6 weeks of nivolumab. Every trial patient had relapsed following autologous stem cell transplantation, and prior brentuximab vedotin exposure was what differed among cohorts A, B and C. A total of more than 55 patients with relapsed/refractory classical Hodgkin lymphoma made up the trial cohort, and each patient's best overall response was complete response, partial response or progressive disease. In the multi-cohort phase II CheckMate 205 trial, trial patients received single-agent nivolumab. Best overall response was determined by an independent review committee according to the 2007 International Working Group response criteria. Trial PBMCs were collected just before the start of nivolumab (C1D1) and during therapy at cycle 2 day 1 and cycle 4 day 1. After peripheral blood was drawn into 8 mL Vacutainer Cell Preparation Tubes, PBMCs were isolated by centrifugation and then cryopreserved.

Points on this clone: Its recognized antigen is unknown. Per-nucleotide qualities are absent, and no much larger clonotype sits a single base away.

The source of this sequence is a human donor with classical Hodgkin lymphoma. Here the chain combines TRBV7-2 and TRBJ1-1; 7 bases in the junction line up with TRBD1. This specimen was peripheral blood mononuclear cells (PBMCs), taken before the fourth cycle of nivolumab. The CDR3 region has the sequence CASSLGGAGGTEAFF. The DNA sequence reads TGTGCCAGCAGCTTAGGCGGGGCAGGGGGGACTGAAGCTTTCTTT.